Shown below are 9 T cell receptor beta chains from a single sample sequenced in a study of T-cell memory formation after mild COVID-19. A single record per CDR3 protein comes from TCRdb applying MiXCR to the 5' RACE reads. Among about 300,000 distinct CDR3 sequences, approximately 19% were seen once, and the ten largest hold about 21%. Sequencing was done on a sample of PBMCs or a T cell subset sorted from them (not recorded which). The receptors stem from a man younger than 35 who had mild COVID-19 (a few samples of this study predate the infection). Cell type and time point are not known.

This clonotype has ten or more counts. The J gene is TRBJ1-1, the V gene TRBV7-3; D not resolved. Germline V gene lookup returns CDR1 SGHTA and CDR2 FQGTGA. Deletions cut 2 bases from V and 4 bases from J, with 20 bases between. This CDR3 has 17 amino acids. The CDR3 loop is CASSLEGNYHRTTEAFF. CDR3 sequence (DNA): TGTGCCAGCAGCTTAGAAGGGAACTATCACCGAACCACTGAAGCTTTCTTT.

This rearrangement joins TRBV6-6 to TRBJ2-5; the D is unclear. This CDR3 comprises 16 residues. The ends were cut back, 6 bases at V and 4 bases at J, with 21 bases in the middle. CDR1 is MNHNY and CDR2 is SVGAGI in the germline V gene (reference sequence). This CDR3 is CASSGERAQVAETQYF. Here the CDR3 DNA reads TGTGCCAGCAGCGGCGAAAGGGCGCAAGTCGCAGAGACCCAGTACTTC.

This clonotype has a handful of counts. V is TRBV7-9 and J is TRBJ2-7, with TRBD1 matching over 7 bases. The germline V gene encodes CDR1 SEHNR and CDR2 FQNEAQ (reference sequence). The ends lost 6 bases at V and 2 bases at J; junction bases unmatched: 13. The CDR3 length is 16 residues. The DNA for the CDR3 is TGTGCCAGCAGTTCGACCGACGGGACAGTAGCCTACGAGCAGTACGTC. It yields the protein CASSSTDGTVAYEQYV.

The chain employs TRBV12-3 or TRBV12-4 and TRBJ2-5, with 10 positions matching TRBD1. The V and J ends lost 7 bases and 5 bases, in that order; junction bases with no gene match: 7. The CDR3 totals 14 residues. In DNA form, the CDR3 reads TGTGCCAGCAATCGGGACAGGGGAAGGGAGACCCAGTACTTC. Protein product: CASNRDRGRETQYF.

This clonotype has only a few counts. V and J are TRBV5-1 and TRBJ2-5; no definite D call. This CDR3 is 13 amino acids long. V was trimmed by 5 bases and J by 7 bases, leaving 15 bases between them. Germline V CDR1 and CDR2: SGHRS, YFSETQ. CDR3 amino acids: CASSPSPVGTQYF. The CDR3, as DNA: TGCGCCAGCAGTCCGAGCCCTGTGGGGACCCAGTACTTC.

In this sample, this clonotype turned up many times. The chain uses TRBV7-8 and TRBJ1-5; D is possibly TRBD1 (5 bases). Germline CDR1 reads SGHVS; CDR2 reads FQNEAQ. This CDR3 comprises 17 residues. V lost 5 bases to trimming and J lost 0 bases, with 17 bases between them. CDR3 coding DNA: TGTGCCAGCAGCAAGGTGGAGGGGACTTATAGCAATCAGCCCCAGCATTTT. This sequence encodes CASSKVEGTYSNQPQHF.

In its sample, this clonotype was seen a few times. The chain couples TRBV6-5 to TRBJ2-7; 12 nucleotides match TRBD1. Germline V gene data show CDR1 as MNHEY and CDR2 as SVGAGI. The CDR3 is made up of 14 amino acids. V shed 6 bases and J 3 bases; nucleotides not matched to a gene: 3. CDR3 residues: CASRGTGGIYEQYV. CDR3 DNA sequence: TGTGCCAGCAGGGGGACAGGGGGCATCTACGAGCAGTACGTC.

This clonotype has a count of ten or more. V gene TRBV18 combines with J gene TRBJ2-3; 8 nucleotides line up with TRBD1. V gave up 5 bases and J gave up 3 bases; unmatched junction bases: 4. This CDR3 is 14 amino acids long. CDR1 and CDR2 (germline): KGHSH, LQKENI. CDR3 DNA: TGTGCCAGCTCAAGGCAGGGGGCGACAGATACGCAGTATTTT. Amino acids: CASSRQGATDTQYF.

This clonotype was counted a few times. The chain is built from TRBV20-1 and TRBJ1-3; 8 nucleotides line up with TRBD1. The CDR3 totals 13 residues. Trimming at V came to 4 bases and at J to 3 bases, leaving 2 bases not matched to a gene. Germline V gene data show CDR1 as DFQATT and CDR2 as SNEGSKA (reference sequence). CDR3 protein: CSATGGFGNTIYF. Here the CDR3 DNA reads TGCAGTGCTACAGGGGGCTTTGGAAACACCATATATTTT.